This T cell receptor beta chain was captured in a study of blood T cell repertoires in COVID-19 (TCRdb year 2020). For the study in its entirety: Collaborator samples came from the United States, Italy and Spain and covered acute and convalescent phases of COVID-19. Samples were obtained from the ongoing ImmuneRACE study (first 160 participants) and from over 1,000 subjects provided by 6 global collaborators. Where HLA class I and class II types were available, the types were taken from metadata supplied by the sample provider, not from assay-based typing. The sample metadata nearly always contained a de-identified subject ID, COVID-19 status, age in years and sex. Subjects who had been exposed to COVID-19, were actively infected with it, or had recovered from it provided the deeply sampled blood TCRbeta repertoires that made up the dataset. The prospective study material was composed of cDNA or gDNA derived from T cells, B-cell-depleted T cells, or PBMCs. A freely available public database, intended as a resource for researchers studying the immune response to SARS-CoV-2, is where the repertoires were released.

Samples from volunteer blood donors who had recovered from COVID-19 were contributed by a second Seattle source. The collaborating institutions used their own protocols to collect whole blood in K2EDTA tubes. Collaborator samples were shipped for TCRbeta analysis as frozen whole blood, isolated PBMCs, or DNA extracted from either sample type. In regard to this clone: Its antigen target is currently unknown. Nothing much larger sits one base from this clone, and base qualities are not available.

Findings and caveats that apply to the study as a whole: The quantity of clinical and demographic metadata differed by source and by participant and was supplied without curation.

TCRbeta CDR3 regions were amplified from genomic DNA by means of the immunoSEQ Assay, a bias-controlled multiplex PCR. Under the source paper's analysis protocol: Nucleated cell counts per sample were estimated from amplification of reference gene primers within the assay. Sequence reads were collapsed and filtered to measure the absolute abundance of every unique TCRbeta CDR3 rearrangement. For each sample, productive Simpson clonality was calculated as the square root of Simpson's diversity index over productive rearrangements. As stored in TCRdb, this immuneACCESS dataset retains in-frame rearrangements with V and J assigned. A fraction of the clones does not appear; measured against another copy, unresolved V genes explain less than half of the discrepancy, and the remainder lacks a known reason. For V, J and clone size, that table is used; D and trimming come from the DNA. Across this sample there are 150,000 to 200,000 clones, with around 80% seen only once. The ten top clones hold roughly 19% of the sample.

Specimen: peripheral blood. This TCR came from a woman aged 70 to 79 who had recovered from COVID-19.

The nucleotide sequence is TGTGCCAGTAAGGTTTTTGCAGGGGTGAGGGGCTACACCTTC. This yields the protein CASKVFAGVRGYTF. Here the chain combines TRBV19 and TRBJ1-2; a tentative D match to TRBD1 spans 6 bases. The germline V gene (reference sequence) provides CDR1 LNHDA and CDR2 SQIVND. The junction carries 20 bases between V and J, which are trimmed by 7 bases and 8 bases respectively. The CDR3, cysteine through phenylalanine, is 14 amino acids long. The retained sequence is limited to the CDR3, 42 bases, with the frame set at the first base.